This note documents a single TCR beta chain sequence. The antigen remains undetermined. This sample was included in a study of blood T cells in healthy people across ages. Findings of the study overall: Per million T cells, the diversity of TCR beta decreased roughly linearly as age advanced. Strong correlation linked observed beta diversity and percent naive T cells.

Unmatched junction bases numbered 12, after V lost 3 bases and J lost 2 bases. Germline V CDR1 and CDR2: SGHTA, FQGNSA. This CDR3 has 17 amino acids. The authors isolated at least 6.5 million PBMCs per sample. Combining a sample-barcoded 5' primer with a J-beta primer mix, a second PCR ran for 7 to 11 cycles. Any given sample supplied a minimum of 3 million CDR3-containing paired-end reads. TCRdb analysed the 5' RACE reads with MiXCR anew, one entry per CDR3 protein. Altogether hundreds of thousands of distinct CDR3 sequences are present, about 62% being singletons, with the ten largest covering approximately 21%.

The TCR originated in a man younger than 40 in good health. The sequenced sample was blood. The chain has TRBV7-2 and TRBJ1-2, with 7 bases matching TRBD1. The CDR3 sequence: CASSFSGTESTNYGYTF. The CDR3 coding sequence is TGTGCCAGCAGCTTTAGTGGGACAGAATCCACAAACTATGGCTACACCTTC.